Listed below are T cell receptor beta chains from one sample, sequenced in a study of sequential checkpoint blockade in melanoma. Using immunoSEQ multiplex PCR, the repertoire was profiled, and TCRdb retains in-frame clones only, with some absent. The table includes about 3,600 clones, around a third detected once. Sample: tumor tissue (inferred from file names), taken from a patient given nivolumab and ipilimumab in sequence. These receptors were obtained from a human donor with melanoma. Both conserved end residues are part of each CDR3. Fields, in order: V gene, CDR3 length, clone size, J gene, D gene, CDR3 DNA, CDR3 protein. The D gene is left open where the match is weak. Some rows mark clone size as missing; the rest say once, few, many or name a class of expanded clone.

v_gene: TRBV18
len: 14
abundance: .
j_gene: TRBJ2-5
d_gene: .
CDR3nt: TGTGCCAGCTCACCAAATATCACTGGACCCGAAGACTACTTC
CDR3aa: CASSPNITGPEDYF

v_gene: TRBV11-3
len: 20
abundance: few
j_gene: TRBJ2-3
d_gene: TRBD2
CDR3nt: TGTGCCAGCAGCCCCTCGGCTAGCGGGATATTTTCGGTTCCAATGGATACGCAGTATTTT
CDR3aa: CASSPSASGIFSVPMDTQYF

v_gene: TRBV28
len: 14
abundance: .
j_gene: TRBJ2-1
d_gene: .
CDR3nt: TGTGCCAGCAGGGCCGGGGGTACTTACAATGAGCAGTTCTTC
CDR3aa: CASRAGGTYNEQFF

v_gene: TRBV19
len: 13
abundance: .
j_gene: TRBJ1-2
d_gene: TRBD1
CDR3nt: TGTGCCTCTGGGGACAGAGATAACTATGGCTACACCTTC
CDR3aa: CASGDRDNYGYTF

v_gene: TRBV11-3
len: 16
abundance: few
j_gene: TRBJ2-5
d_gene: TRBD2
CDR3nt: TGTGCCAGCAGCTCGCTCCTCGGGACTAACCAAGAGACCCAGTACTTC
CDR3aa: CASSSLLGTNQETQYF

v_gene: TRBV23-1
len: 16
abundance: medium-sized
j_gene: TRBJ1-4
d_gene: TRBD1
CDR3nt: TGCGCCAGCAGCCTCCTGGGACAGGGACTGGATGAAAAACTGTTTTTT
CDR3aa: CASSLLGQGLDEKLFF

v_gene: TRBV29-1
len: 12
abundance: .
j_gene: TRBJ1-4
d_gene: TRBD1
CDR3nt: TGCAGCGTGACAGGGTCGGGGGAAAAACTGTTTTTT
CDR3aa: CSVTGSGEKLFF

v_gene: TRBV28
len: 16
abundance: .
j_gene: TRBJ2-3
d_gene: .
CDR3nt: TGTGCCAGCAGCCCTTCGAAGCCTGGGGTCACAGATACGCAGTATTTT
CDR3aa: CASSPSKPGVTDTQYF

v_gene: TRBV10-3
len: 13
abundance: .
j_gene: TRBJ2-2
d_gene: .
CDR3nt: TGTGCAACCAATCCACGAAACACCGGGGAGCTGTTTTTT
CDR3aa: CATNPRNTGELFF

v_gene: TRBV9
len: 15
abundance: medium-sized
j_gene: TRBJ2-3
d_gene: TRBD2
CDR3nt: TGTGCCAGCAGCGTAGAGGGACTAGCGGCTCATACGCAGTATTTT
CDR3aa: CASSVEGLAAHTQYF

v_gene: TRBV6-8
len: 15
abundance: .
j_gene: TRBJ1-1
d_gene: .
CDR3nt: TGTGCCAGCAGTTACTCGATCGGGACACCCACTGAAGCTTTCTTT
CDR3aa: CASSYSIGTPTEAFF

v_gene: TRBV30
len: 12
abundance: .
j_gene: TRBJ2-1
d_gene: .
CDR3nt: TGTGCCAGGGTGGCGGGGTACAATGAGCAGTTCTTC
CDR3aa: CARVAGYNEQFF

v_gene: TRBV11-3
len: 16
abundance: .
j_gene: TRBJ1-2
d_gene: TRBD1
CDR3nt: TGTGCCAGCAGCCTTGCTAATACAGGGGAAAACTATGGCTACACCTTC
CDR3aa: CASSLANTGENYGYTF

v_gene: TRBV30
len: 15
abundance: once
j_gene: TRBJ2-2
d_gene: .
CDR3nt: TGTGCCTGCTTACCAGCAGGGAAAAACACCGGGGAGCTGTTTTTT
CDR3aa: CACLPAGKNTGELFF

v_gene: TRBV5-1
len: 16
abundance: few
j_gene: TRBJ1-4
d_gene: TRBD1
CDR3nt: TGCGCCAGCAGCGTCGGGACAGGGGCAACTAATGAAAAACTGTTTTTT
CDR3aa: CASSVGTGATNEKLFF

v_gene: TRBV19
len: 14
abundance: few
j_gene: TRBJ2-1
d_gene: .
CDR3nt: TGTGCCAGTAACGCGGAAAGCTCCTACAATGAGCAGTTCTTC
CDR3aa: CASNAESSYNEQFF

v_gene: TRBV6-8
len: 15
abundance: .
j_gene: TRBJ1-5
d_gene: .
CDR3nt: TGTGCCAGCAGTACCGGGACCACCGGTAGTCAGCCCCAGCATTTT
CDR3aa: CASSTGTTGSQPQHF

v_gene: TRBV9
len: 14
abundance: medium-sized
j_gene: TRBJ2-1
d_gene: TRBD1
CDR3nt: TGTGCCAGCAGCGCGAGGACAGGAGACAATGAGCAGTTCTTC
CDR3aa: CASSARTGDNEQFF